In this sample, the clone carrying this T cell receptor beta chain turned up many times. No antigen is known for it. This specimen comes from a study of T cells in Graves' hyperthyroidism and ophthalmopathy. Germline CDR1 and CDR2: LNHDA and SQIVND (reference sequence). Trimming removed 6 bases at V and 4 bases at J, with 7 bases between. This CDR3 region has 13 residues. The patients, who ranged from 18 to 65 in age, presented with newly diagnosed hyperthyroidism lasting under 2 months. Patients having uncontrolled infection, another autoimmune disease, pregnancy or lactation were not included. From RNA transcripts, TCR beta CDR3 regions were amplified. HTBI primers were used for first-round RT-PCR of the TCR CDR3. TCRdb reprocessed the multiplex PCR reads with MiXCR, giving one entry per CDR3 protein. Of around 580,000 distinct CDR3 sequences listed, 35% to 55% are singletons. Study-wide results and caveats: In blood, most of the thyroid clonotypes expanded above 0.001 were also present.

The TCR comes from a woman aged 18 to 35 with Graves' hyperthyroidism. V is TRBV19 and J is TRBJ1-6; D gene ambiguous. Sequenced material: peripheral blood or thyroid tissue (not recorded which). The CDR3 reads CASSGRYNSPLHF. Here the CDR3 DNA reads TGTGCCAGTAGCGGAAGGTATAATTCACCCCTCCACTTT.